This TCR beta chain was recovered during a study of T-cell memory formation after mild COVID-19. TCRdb reanalysed the 5' RACE reads using MiXCR and keeps one entry per CDR3 protein. The sample holds fewer than 350,000 distinct CDR3 sequences, roughly 8% seen once. The CDR3 covers 17 residues. Unmatched junction bases numbered 8, after V lost 3 bases and J lost 2 bases. CDR1 and CDR2 (germline): LNHDA, SQIVND (reference sequence). This clonotype appeared a few times. The specimen sequenced was PBMCs or a T cell subset sorted from them (not recorded which). The chain recombines TRBV19 with TRBJ1-5; 9 nucleotides match TRBD1. The sequence came from a man between 18 and 29 years old who had mild COVID-19 (a few samples of this study predate the infection). Cell type and time point are not known. The CDR3 DNA sequence: TGTGCCAGTAGTATGTCAAGGGACAGGGAGGGCAATCAGCCCCAGCATTTT. Translated, it gives CASSMSRDREGNQPQHF.